This T cell receptor (beta chain) originates from a study of type 1 and type 2 diabetes patients. PCR was run on genomic DNA. A primer set of 30 forward and 13 reverse primers amplified the CDR3. One entry per CDR3 protein, called by TCRdb with MiXCR from the multiplex PCR reads. The table lists about 290,000 distinct CDR3 sequences, around 50% of them singletons. Remarks on this clonotype: The junction shows a germline mismatch at one end, possibly a read error.

CDR1 is DFQATT and CDR2 is SNEGSKA in the germline V gene (reference sequence). This CDR3 region has 17 residues. Sequences were obtained from peripheral blood mononuclear cells (PBMCs). This TCR came from a man aged 18 to 30 with type 2 diabetes. The chain carries TRBV20-1 and TRBJ2-6; D might be TRBD2 (5 bases). CDR3 protein: CSTRVGWRLNGANVLTF. The CDR3 DNA is TGCAGTACTAGAGTGGGTTGGCGGCTAAATGGGGCCAACGTCCTGACTTTC.